These 27 T cell receptor beta chains came from one sample sequenced in a study of CD8 T cells in ankylosing spondylitis. TCRdb called the 5' RACE reads again in MiXCR, with one record for every CDR3 protein. The sample yields 300,000 to 350,000 distinct CDR3 sequences, around 21% seen once. The sequencing input was blood, either unsorted or a sorted T cell fraction (not recorded which). The receptors originated from a female donor with ankylosing spondylitis or in good health (not recorded which).

The V and J genes are TRBV6-5 and TRBJ1-3; no clear D. Germline V lookup: CDR1 MNHEY, CDR2 SVGAGI. The CDR3 is 18 amino acids. The V gene lost 0 bases and the J gene lost 4 bases, with 19 bases spanning the gap. CDR3 protein: CASSYSKRRHDLGNTIYF. The CDR3 DNA follows: TGTGCCAGCAGTTACTCGAAAAGACGGCATGACTTAGGAAACACCATATATTTT.

The rearrangement uses TRBV6-4 and TRBJ2-5, with 10 bases matching TRBD2. Germline V lookup: CDR1 MRHNA, CDR2 SNTAGT. V lost 6 bases to trimming and J lost 4 bases; unmatched junction nucleotides: 8. CDR3 length equals 15 residues. CDR3 coding DNA: TGTGCCAGCAGCAAGATCCTAGCGGGAGTAGAGACCCAGTACTTC. Translated, it gives CASSKILAGVETQYF.

The V call is TRBV30, the J call TRBJ2-7, with 8 nucleotides matching TRBD1. The CDR3 runs 13 residues. J was trimmed by 6 bases and V by 3 bases; bases with no gene match: 7. The germline gives CDR1 GTSNPN, CDR2 SVGIG (reference sequence). CDR3 amino acids: CAWSKGQGSEQYF. The CDR3 DNA is TGTGCCTGGAGCAAAGGACAGGGTAGCGAGCAGTACTTC. The entire variable domain, with the rest obtained from reference TRBV30 and TRBJ2-7, is as follows: SQTIHQWPATLVQPVGSPLSLECTVEGTSNPNLYWYRQAAGRGLQLLFYSVGIGQISSEVPQNLSASRPQDRQFILSSKKLLLSDSGFYLCAWSKGQGSEQYFGPGTRLTVT.

V is TRBV21-1 and J is TRBJ2-1; TRBD1 reflects the table's D call only, with no check against the DNA. TRBV21-1 is an annotated pseudogene. This CDR3 comprises 13 residues. CDR3 nucleotides: TGTGCCATCAGCCCGGGGCTGCCCCATGAGCAGTTCTTC. This codes for CAISPGLPHEQFF.

This clonotype was detected a few times. This chain connects TRBV29-1 to TRBJ1-1; 7 bases are a match to TRBD1. The trim removed 7 bases at V and 5 bases at J, leaving 10 bases unmatched. Germline CDR1 reads SQVTM; CDR2 reads ANQGSEA. There are 13 residues in the CDR3. The CDR3 coding sequence is TGCAGCGCCGAACAGGGGATAAGGACTGAAGCTTTCTTT. It specifies CSAEQGIRTEAFF.

The chain carries TRBV25-1 and TRBJ2-1, with D unresolved. Trimming stripped 5 bases from V and 7 bases from J, with 9 bases between. In germline, CDR1 is MGHDK, CDR2 SYGVNS. The CDR3 loop spans 12 amino acids. The CDR3 DNA follows: TGTGCCAGCAGTAGTGACGGGAATGAGCAGTTCTTC. Residues: CASSSDGNEQFF.

J is TRBJ2-7 and V is TRBV2; D not resolved. This CDR3 contains 13 residues. V lost 6 bases to trimming and J lost 5 bases, with 14 bases between them. Germline-derived CDR1 and CDR2 are SNHLY and FYNNEI. This chain's CDR3 is CASSLRVADEQYF. CDR3 in DNA: TGTGCCAGCAGCTTAAGAGTTGCCGACGAGCAGTACTTC.

The V and J genes are TRBV19 and TRBJ1-1; D is ambiguous. Germline CDR1 is LNHDA and CDR2 is SQIVND (reference sequence). CDR3 length: 15 amino acids. V lost 0 bases to trimming and J lost 4 bases, with 12 bases between them. The CDR3 bases are TGTGCCAGTAGTATAGACTCCCAGGAGCTCACTGAAGCTTTCTTT. Translating gives CASSIDSQELTEAFF.

The rearrangement uses TRBV5-5 and TRBJ2-1; TRBD2 matches at 9 bases. The CDR3 is 16 residues long. The V gene end was trimmed by 1 base and the J gene end by 5 bases; junction bases not matched to a gene: 7. Germline V gene data show CDR1 as SGHKS and CDR2 as YYEKEE (reference sequence). The CDR3 bases are TGTGCCAGCAGCTTGTCGCCGGGACTAGCTAACAATGAGCAGTTCTTC. Translated, it gives CASSLSPGLANNEQFF.

This clonotype was observed a handful of times. The V gene is TRBV20-1, the J gene TRBJ2-7; TRBD2 matches 14 bases. Germline V gene data show CDR1 as DFQATT and CDR2 as SNEGSKA (reference sequence). The CDR3 contains 15 residues. J was trimmed by 4 bases and V by 5 bases; bases with no gene match: 7. CDR3 loop: CSAWTSGRLRYEQYF. The CDR3 region has the DNA TGCAGTGCTTGGACTAGCGGGAGGCTTAGGTACGAGCAGTACTTC.

CDR3: CASSPSGASSYEQYF. DNA for the CDR3: TGTGCCAGCAGCCCTAGCGGAGCTAGCTCCTACGAGCAGTACTTC. The rearrangement uses TRBV9 and TRBJ2-7; 7 positions match TRBD2. V trimming: 4 bases; J trimming: 0 bases; junction bases outside the gene matches: 7. Looked up from germline, CDR1 is SGDLS and CDR2 is YYNGEE. The CDR3 sequence is 15 residues long.

This clonotype was detected a few times. The chain recombines TRBV20-1 with TRBJ2-7; D is perhaps TRBD1 (6 bases). Trimming cost V 6 bases and J 6 bases, with 21 bases left between them. CDR1 is DFQATT and CDR2 is SNEGSKA in the germline V gene (reference sequence). The CDR3 runs to 14 residues. DNA for the CDR3: TGCAGTGCGTATGCGGCCGAGGGGGTAGGCGAGCAGTACTTC. It is translated as CSAYAAEGVGEQYF.

In its sample, this clonotype was seen a few times. V and J are TRBV20-1 and TRBJ2-3, with 13 positions matching TRBD2. The CDR3 extends over 17 amino acids. The trim removed 6 bases at V and 4 bases at J, leaving 13 bases unmatched. Germline V lookup: CDR1 DFQATT, CDR2 SNEGSKA (reference sequence). CDR3 coding DNA: TGCAGTGCCGTGCCCGGGACTAGCGGGGAGGGTGCAGATACGCAGTATTTT. This gives the protein CSAVPGTSGEGADTQYF.

This clonotype has a handful of counts. This chain links TRBV5-1 with TRBJ2-1, with TRBD1 matching 8 bases. This CDR3 comprises 17 residues. The V gene end was trimmed by 2 bases and the J gene end by 4 bases; junction bases not matched to a gene: 11. Germline V gives CDR1 SGHRS, CDR2 YFSETQ. This CDR3 reads CASSFEAAGGNYNEQFF. In nucleotides, the CDR3 is TGCGCCAGCAGCTTTGAAGCGGCAGGGGGCAATTACAATGAGCAGTTCTTC.

This clonotype was seen a few times. V is TRBV6-1 and J is TRBJ1-1, with 7 bases matching TRBD1. Per germline, CDR1 MNHNS and CDR2 SASEGT. CDR3 length: 15 amino acids. After removal of 6 bases from V and 2 bases from J, the junction contained 9 bases not matched to a gene. The CDR3 sequence is CASRDTGAVNTEAFF. In nucleotides, the CDR3 is TGTGCCAGCAGAGACACAGGGGCTGTCAACACTGAAGCTTTCTTT.

This clonotype was counted only a few times. The chain uses TRBV7-9 and TRBJ2-5; 7 bases line up with TRBD2. The length of the CDR3 is 13 residues. The V segment lost 5 bases and the J segment 3 bases; nucleotides outside the gene matches: 3. The germline CDR1 and CDR2 sequences are SEHNR and FQNEAQ (reference sequence). CDR3 in DNA: TGTGCCAGCAGCCGGGGGGTTAAAGAGACCCAGTACTTC. Translating gives CASSRGVKETQYF.

V gene TRBV18 combines with J gene TRBJ2-1, with 8 nucleotides matching TRBD2. V trimming: 3 bases; J trimming: 5 bases; junction bases outside the gene matches: 12. From germline, CDR1 is KGHSH and CDR2 LQKENI. The CDR3 sequence is 17 residues long. CDR3 sequence: CASSPPSSGSLDNEQFF. In nucleotides, the CDR3 is TGTGCCAGCTCACCCCCCTCCAGCGGGAGTTTGGACAATGAGCAGTTCTTC.

This clonotype showed up many times. The chain combines TRBV10-3 with TRBJ2-7; TRBD1 aligns across 8 bases. CDR3 size: 15 residues. The V segment lost 6 bases and the J segment 6 bases; nucleotides outside the gene matches: 13. Germline CDR1 ENHRY, CDR2 SYGVKD. CDR3 nucleotide sequence: TGTGCCATCAGGGTGAGGGAAGGACAGGGCTCCGAGCAGTACTTC. Its protein product is CAIRVREGQGSEQYF.

This clonotype has a handful of counts. V and J are TRBV7-2 and TRBJ1-1; D gene unclear. Trimming took off 0 bases at V and 4 bases at J, with 15 bases between the two ends. The CDR3 is 16 amino acids. CDR1 is SGHTA, CDR2 FQGNSA, per germline. CDR3 amino acids: CASSLAGPIQGTEAFF. The CDR3 nucleotides are TGTGCCAGCAGCTTAGCTGGTCCGATCCAAGGCACTGAAGCTTTCTTT. Filled out from reference TRBV7-2 and TRBJ1-1, the complete variable domain reads GAGVSQSPSNKVTEKGKDVELRCDPISGHTALYWYRQSLGQGLEFLIYFQGNSAPDKSGLPSDRFSAERTGGSVSTLTIQRTQQEDSAVYLCASSLAGPIQGTEAFFGQGTRLTVV.

The CDR3 is CSAKVFGGPNEQFF. The CDR3 coding sequence is TGCAGTGCTAAGGTGTTTGGGGGTCCCAATGAGCAGTTCTTC. The genes are TRBV20-1 and TRBJ2-1; the D gene could be TRBD1 or TRBD2 (5 bases each). The V gene lost 4 bases and the J gene lost 6 bases, with 16 bases spanning the gap. CDR3 length equals 14 residues. CDR1 and CDR2 (germline): DFQATT, SNEGSKA (reference sequence).

Points on this clonotype: A much more abundant neighbour one base away suggests this may be a read error. V usage is TRBV12-3 or TRBV12-4 and J usage is TRBJ2-2; TRBD2 matches 7 bases. Unmatched junction bases numbered 8, after V lost 8 bases and J lost 5 bases. The CDR3 has 14 amino acids. The CDR3 DNA reads as TGTGCCAGCGGGGTTAGCGGGTCTACCGGGGAGCTGTTTTTT. This codes for CASGVSGSTGELFF.

V is TRBV19 and J is TRBJ2-5; no clear D gene. Germline lookup yields CDR1 LNHDA and CDR2 SQIVND (reference sequence). This CDR3 has 13 amino acids. The V end was cut by 3 bases, the J end by 3 bases, with 8 bases between. This CDR3 is CASSMDPEETQYF. The CDR3 DNA reads TGTGCCAGTAGTATGGACCCTGAAGAGACCCAGTACTTC.

The chain employs TRBV20-1 and TRBJ2-1, with D unresolved. V was clipped by 3 bases and J by 3 bases, with 6 bases between them. This CDR3 region has 12 residues. Germline V gene sequence: CDR1 DFQATT, CDR2 SNEGSKA (reference sequence). The DNA of the CDR3 is TGCAGTGCTAGGTGGGACTACAATGAGCAGTTCTTC. Translated, it gives CSARWDYNEQFF.

The J gene is TRBJ2-7, the V gene TRBV7-2; the D is unclear. From germline, CDR1 is SGHTA and CDR2 FQGNSA. This CDR3 is built from 13 residues. V was pared by 4 bases and J by 4 bases, with 11 bases between. The CDR3 nucleotides read TGTGCCAGCAGCTCCTCTGTCTCGTACGAGCAGTACTTC. Amino acid sequence: CASSSSVSYEQYF. The full variable domain, rest sourced from reference TRBV7-2 and TRBJ2-7, is GAGVSQSPSNKVTEKGKDVELRCDPISGHTALYWYRQSLGQGLEFLIYFQGNSAPDKSGLPSDRFSAERTGGSVSTLTIQRTQQEDSAVYLCASSSSVSYEQYFGPGTRLTVT.

This clonotype was seen ten or more times. This chain links TRBV12-3 or TRBV12-4 with TRBJ1-1, with 7 bases identical to TRBD1. The CDR3 contains 12 residues. V shed 3 bases and J 6 bases; nucleotides not matched to a gene: 1. The CDR3 DNA follows: TGTGCCAGCAGTTTTGGACAGGCTGAAGCTTTCTTT. Protein sequence: CASSFGQAEAFF.

This clonotype was detected many times. V and J are TRBV9 and TRBJ2-5; TRBD2 aligns across 7 bases. This CDR3 is built from 12 residues. Unmatched junction bases numbered 0, after V lost 2 bases and J lost 5 bases. Germline lookup yields CDR1 SGDLS and CDR2 YYNGEE. Here the CDR3 reads CASSVSGETQYF. Written as DNA, the CDR3 is TGTGCCAGCAGCGTTAGCGGGGAGACCCAGTACTTC.

This clonotype was detected a few times. V is TRBV29-1 and J is TRBJ1-4; 7 positions agree with TRBD1. CDR3 size: 15 residues. J gave up 11 bases and V 0 bases, and 12 bases lay outside the gene matches. CDR1 and CDR2 from the germline V gene are SQVTM and ANQGSEA. This chain's CDR3 is CSVEDDGHTRGKLFF. The CDR3 region has the DNA TGCAGCGTTGAAGATGACGGCCATACCAGGGGGAAACTGTTTTTT.